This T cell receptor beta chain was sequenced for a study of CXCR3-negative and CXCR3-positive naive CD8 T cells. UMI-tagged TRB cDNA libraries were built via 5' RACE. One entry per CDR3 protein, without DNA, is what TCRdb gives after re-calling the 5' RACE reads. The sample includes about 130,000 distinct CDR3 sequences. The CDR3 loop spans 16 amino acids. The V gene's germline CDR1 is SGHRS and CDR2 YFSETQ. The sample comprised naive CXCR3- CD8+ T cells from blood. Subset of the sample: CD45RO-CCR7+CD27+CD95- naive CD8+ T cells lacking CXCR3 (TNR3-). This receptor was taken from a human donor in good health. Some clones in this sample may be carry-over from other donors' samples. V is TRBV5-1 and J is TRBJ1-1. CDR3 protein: CASSLSSKATNTEAFF.